The 30 T cell receptor beta chains reported below all come from one sample, sequenced in a study of PD-L1 blockade in urothelial cancer. The table came from immunoSEQ multiplex PCR; TCRdb's copy has only in-frame clones and leaves some out. The table shows roughly 42,000 clones, with 75% to 95% occurring only once. Stated time point: peripheral blood 6 weeks after treatment start. Specimen: PBMCs, collected around atezolizumab (anti-PD-L1) treatment. These receptors all stem from a man in his 70s with urothelial cancer.

The V gene is TRBV18, the J gene TRBJ1-1; D uncertain. V dropped 5 bases and J dropped 0 bases, with 16 bases sitting between them. Germline CDR1 and CDR2: KGHSH and LQKENI. CDR3 size: 16 residues. CDR3: CASSASTAGMNTEAFF. The CDR3 nucleotides read TGTGCCAGCTCAGCTTCTACGGCGGGTATGAACACTGAAGCTTTCTTT.

For the CDR3, the DNA is TGCAGCACTCACGCCGGGGGGGGAGGGACCGGGGAGCTGTTTTTT. Its protein product is CSTHAGGGGTGELFF. The chain has TRBV29-1 and TRBJ2-2, with 8 bases that match TRBD2. Unmatched junction bases numbered 13, after V lost 8 bases and J lost 5 bases. This CDR3 is built from 15 residues. The germline V gene encodes CDR1 SQVTM and CDR2 ANQGSEA.

This rearrangement joins TRBV9 to TRBJ2-1, with 9 bases aligning to TRBD2. After removal of 4 bases from V and 1 base from J, the junction contained 6 bases not matched to a gene. CDR3 length: 16 amino acids. CDR1 and CDR2 from the germline V gene are SGDLS and YYNGEE. The CDR3 DNA reads TGTGCCAGCAGCACCTATAGCGGGAGTTCCTACAATGAGCAGTTCTTC. It specifies CASSTYSGSSYNEQFF.

The V call is TRBV29-1, the J call TRBJ2-2; 7 bases agree with TRBD1. The V segment lost 7 bases and the J segment 2 bases; nucleotides outside the gene matches: 4. Germline CDR1 reads SQVTM; CDR2 reads ANQGSEA. The CDR3 length is 13 residues. CDR3 sequence (DNA): TGCAGCGGCCGGGACAGCAACACCGGGGAGCTGTTTTTT. This translates into CSGRDSNTGELFF.

The rearrangement joins TRBV27 to TRBJ1-6; D is possibly TRBD1 (5 bases). This CDR3 contains 13 residues. The germline CDR1 and CDR2 sequences are MNHEY and SMNVEV (reference sequence). The ends were cut back, 4 bases at V and 7 bases at J, with 8 bases in the middle. Written as DNA, the CDR3 is TGTGCCAGCAGTTGGGGCCGAAATTCACCCCTCCACTTT. This gives the protein CASSWGRNSPLHF.

The chain employs TRBV19 and TRBJ1-4; D not certain. This CDR3 is 14 amino acids long. V was pared by 3 bases and J by 2 bases, with 7 bases between. Germline V gene data show CDR1 as LNHDA and CDR2 as SQIVND (reference sequence). CDR3 nucleotide sequence: TGTGCCAGTAGTATTGGGGAGACTAATGAAAAACTGTTTTTT. It specifies CASSIGETNEKLFF. Together with reference TRBV19 and TRBJ1-4, the CDR3 gives the full variable domain: DGGITQSPKYLFRKEGQNVTLSCEQNLNHDAMYWYRQDPGQGLRLIYYSQIVNDFQKGDIAEGYSVSREKKESFPLTVTSAQKNPTAFYLCASSIGETNEKLFFGSGTQLSVL.

The rearrangement links TRBV27 to TRBJ1-5, with TRBD1 matching over 9 bases. The CDR3 is made up of 14 amino acids. Germline CDR1 MNHEY, CDR2 SMNVEV (reference sequence). Losses at the gene ends were 5 bases for V and 5 bases for J; bases not matched to a gene: 4. CDR3 region: CASSPDRGDQPQHF. The DNA of the CDR3 is TGTGCCAGCAGTCCCGACAGGGGGGATCAGCCCCAGCATTTT.

The chain couples TRBV6-6 to TRBJ1-1; D not certain. There are 11 residues in the CDR3. Germline loops: CDR1 MNHNY, CDR2 SVGAGI (reference sequence). Between the trimmed V and J ends, which lost 6 bases and 2 bases, there was a span of 4 bases. As DNA, the CDR3 is TGTGCCAGCAGCATTAACACTGAAGCTTTCTTT. Its translation is CASSINTEAFF.

The chain has TRBV29-1 and TRBJ2-3; the match to TRBD2 covers 8 bases. V trimming: 0 bases; J trimming: 6 bases; junction bases outside the gene matches: 8. Germline-derived CDR1 and CDR2 are SQVTM and ANQGSEA. The CDR3 has 15 residues. Here the CDR3 reads CSVEDTGGPVDTQYF. CDR3 bases: TGCAGCGTTGAAGATACGGGAGGGCCAGTGGATACGCAGTATTTT.

This clone was seen just once. The V call is TRBV5-4, the J call TRBJ2-6; D unclear. Trimming left V 1 base short and J 5 bases short, with 10 bases between. The CDR3 consists of 15 residues. Looked up from germline, CDR1 is SGHNT and CDR2 is YYREEE (reference sequence). CDR3 in amino acids: CASSLLTSRANVLTF. CDR3 nucleotides: TGTGCCAGCAGCTTGCTGACATCTAGGGCCAACGTCCTGACTTTC.

The rearrangement uses TRBV25-1 and TRBJ2-5; TRBD1 aligns across 8 bases. The germline CDR1 and CDR2 sequences are MGHDK and SYGVNS. The CDR3 sequence is 15 residues long. Losses at the gene ends were 4 bases for V and 4 bases for J; bases not matched to a gene: 8. The chain's CDR3 is CASSAPGTGGETQYF. CDR3 DNA sequence: TGTGCCAGCAGTGCACCTGGGACAGGCGGAGAGACCCAGTACTTC.

The chain has TRBV2 and TRBJ2-7, with 14 bases matching TRBD2. The V segment lost 6 bases and the J segment 1 base; nucleotides outside the gene matches: 5. This CDR3 has 16 residues. CDR1 SNHLY and CDR2 FYNNEI come from the germline V gene. As DNA, the CDR3 is TGTGCCAGCAGGGGACTAGCGGGAGTAGTATCCTACGAGCAGTACTTC. The encoded protein is CASRGLAGVVSYEQYF. Drawing the rest from reference TRBV2 and TRBJ2-7, the complete variable domain is EPEVTQTPSHQVTQMGQEVILRCVPISNHLYFYWYRQILGQKVEFLVSFYNNEISEKSEIFDDQFSVERPDGSNFTLKIRSTKLEDSAMYFCASRGLAGVVSYEQYFGPGTRLTVT.

This clone was found once. The V and J genes are TRBV11-2 and TRBJ2-7; D is undetermined. CDR1 SGHAT and CDR2 FQNNGV come from the germline V gene. The CDR3 sequence is 12 residues long. V was pared by 4 bases and J by 5 bases, with 9 bases between. The CDR3 nucleotides read TGTGCCAGCAGCTATCCGACAAACGAGCAGTACTTC. It specifies CASSYPTNEQYF.

The chain combines TRBV21-1 with TRBJ1-2; the table's D call TRBD1 went unverified against the DNA. TRBV21-1 is deemed a pseudogene. The CDR3 totals 18 residues. CDR3 nucleotide sequence: TGTGCCAGCAGCTTCTGCTTCCGCGGCAGGGCTAACCACTATGGCTACACCTTC. It specifies CASSFCFRGRANHYGYTF.

The chain joins TRBV9 to TRBJ2-7; 10 bases fit TRBD2. Germline values: CDR1 SGDLS, CDR2 YYNGEE. V gave up 7 bases and J gave up 5 bases; unmatched junction bases: 12. The CDR3 is 15 amino acids. This CDR3 reads CASAATGLADHEQYF. The CDR3 bases are TGTGCCAGCGCCGCCACAGGACTAGCGGATCACGAGCAGTACTTC.

The chain combines TRBV28 with TRBJ2-2, with unresolved D. This CDR3 region has 14 residues. CDR1 is MDHEN, CDR2 SYDVKM, per germline. Trimming took off 2 bases at V and 4 bases at J, with 8 bases between the two ends. CDR3 sequence (DNA): TGTGCCAGCAGTTTAGCGCACCCCACCGGGGAGCTGTTTTTT. Amino acid sequence: CASSLAHPTGELFF.

The CDR3, as DNA: TGTGCCAGCAGCAATGAGGCAGTGGGGTCTAGCGGAGCGAACACCGGGGAGCTGTTTTTT. Its translation: CASSNEAVGSSGANTGELFF. J is TRBJ2-2 and V is TRBV21-1; the table's D call TRBD2 went unverified against the DNA. TRBV21-1 is annotated as a pseudogene. The CDR3 has 20 amino acids.

The chain carries TRBV7-9 and TRBJ1-1; no definite D call. Trimming pared 5 bases from V and 0 bases from J, leaving 19 bases between. The CDR3 totals 17 residues. CDR1 and CDR2 (germline): SEHNR, FQNEAQ (reference sequence). CDR3 protein: CASSPLVSTDMNTEAFF. Here the CDR3 DNA reads TGTGCCAGCAGCCCCTTAGTCTCTACAGATATGAACACTGAAGCTTTCTTT.

The chain employs TRBV11-3 and TRBJ2-3; TRBD1 aligns across 8 bases. V shed 4 bases and J 4 bases; nucleotides not matched to a gene: 4. In germline, CDR1 is SGHNT, CDR2 YENEEA. The CDR3 runs 14 residues. This CDR3 reads CASSSRTGSDTQYF. The CDR3 bases are TGTGCCAGCAGCTCCCGGACAGGGTCAGATACGCAGTATTTT.

This clone was seen only once. This rearrangement joins TRBV28 to TRBJ1-4, with 9 bases identical to TRBD1. J gave up 6 bases and V 6 bases, and 2 bases lay outside the gene matches. Germline V gene lookup returns CDR1 MDHEN and CDR2 SYDVKM. This CDR3 spans 13 amino acids. The CDR3 DNA follows: TGTGCCAGCAGGGGACAGGGTGATGAAAAACTGTTTTTT. It yields the protein CASRGQGDEKLFF.

The chain combines TRBV5-4 with TRBJ1-4; D uncertain. From germline, CDR1 is SGHNT and CDR2 YYREEE (reference sequence). The CDR3 has 16 amino acids. V gave up 1 base and J gave up 0 bases, with 10 bases separating them. The CDR3 nucleotides are TGTGCCAGCAGCTTGAAGGCGGCTGCAACTAATGAAAAACTGTTTTTT. Protein: CASSLKAAATNEKLFF.

The gene calls are TRBV27 and TRBJ2-1, with 10 nucleotides matching TRBD2. This CDR3 comprises 19 residues. With V trimmed by 6 bases and J by 0 bases, 14 bases remained unmatched. CDR1 is MNHEY, CDR2 SMNVEV, per germline (reference sequence). The CDR3 DNA reads as TGTGCCAGCAGGGTGATGACTAGCGGGCTACTGAGCTCCTACAATGAGCAGTTCTTC. This sequence encodes CASRVMTSGLLSSYNEQFF.

This chain links TRBV9 with TRBJ2-5; 14 bases fit TRBD2. The trim removed 0 bases at V and 7 bases at J, leaving 11 bases unmatched. This CDR3 is 18 amino acids long. Germline lookup yields CDR1 SGDLS and CDR2 YYNGEE. In DNA form, the CDR3 reads TGTGCCAGCAGCGTAGAAGGGACTAGCGGGAGAGCGACGGGGACCCAGTACTTC. Encoded protein: CASSVEGTSGRATGTQYF.

V and J are TRBV27 and TRBJ1-4; TRBD1 agrees at 8 bases. Germline values: CDR1 MNHEY, CDR2 SMNVEV (reference sequence). Trimming removed 6 bases from V and 5 bases from J; junction bases left unmatched: 8. The CDR3 sequence is 15 residues long. CDR3 sequence: CASSLGTGINEKLFF. In nucleotides, the CDR3 is TGTGCCAGCAGCCTCGGGACAGGAATAAATGAAAAACTGTTTTTT.

The J gene is TRBJ2-1, the V gene TRBV30, with 7 bases fitting TRBD2. The CDR3 has 15 residues. Germline lookup yields CDR1 GTSNPN and CDR2 SVGIG (reference sequence). As DNA, the CDR3 is TGTGCTTATCAAGGGGCGGGAGTTTCCTACAATGAGCAGTTCTTC. This sequence encodes CAYQGAGVSYNEQFF. Complete variable domain (other parts from reference TRBV30 and TRBJ2-1): SQTIHQWPATLVQPVGSPLSLECTVEGTSNPNLYWYRQAAGRGLQLLFYSVGIGQISSEVPQNLSASRPQDRQFILSSKKLLLSDSGFYLCAYQGAGVSYNEQFFGPGTRLTVL.

The chain couples TRBV28 to TRBJ2-1; 8 bases agree with TRBD1. The germline CDR1 and CDR2 sequences are MDHEN and SYDVKM. The CDR3 is made up of 16 amino acids. Trimming removed 2 bases from V and 6 bases from J; junction bases left unmatched: 9. In nucleotides, the CDR3 is TGTGCCAGCAGTTTAATTGGACAGGGAAGGGGCAATGAGCAGTTCTTC. Translation gives CASSLIGQGRGNEQFF.

V usage is TRBV19 and J usage is TRBJ1-4; TRBD1 matches at 9 bases. CDR1 and CDR2 from the germline V gene are LNHDA and SQIVND (reference sequence). V lost 4 bases and J lost 5; bases outside the gene matches: 8. The CDR3 has 16 residues. CDR3 protein: CASSRTSQGANEKLFF. The CDR3, as DNA: TGTGCCAGTAGTAGGACCTCACAGGGGGCGAATGAAAAACTGTTTTTT. Based on the CDR3 plus reference TRBV19 and TRBJ1-4, the full variable domain is DGGITQSPKYLFRKEGQNVTLSCEQNLNHDAMYWYRQDPGQGLRLIYYSQIVNDFQKGDIAEGYSVSREKKESFPLTVTSAQKNPTAFYLCASSRTSQGANEKLFFGSGTQLSVL.

The CDR3 coding sequence is TGTGCCAGCGCACTACAGGGTTACGAGCAGTACTTC. Amino acids: CASALQGYEQYF. V gene TRBV28 combines with J gene TRBJ2-7; D perhaps matches TRBD1 (6 bases). V was pared by 8 bases and J by 4 bases, with 12 bases between. Germline V gives CDR1 MDHEN, CDR2 SYDVKM. The CDR3 is 12 residues long.

The chain carries TRBV13 and TRBJ2-7, with D possibly matching TRBD2 (6 bases). The CDR3 totals 15 residues. The V gene's germline CDR1 is PRHDT and CDR2 FYEKMQ (reference sequence). Trimming shortened V by 5 bases and J by 9 bases, and 23 bases separated the two germline ends. Here the CDR3 reads CASSPSRDSLRGQYF. The CDR3 DNA sequence: TGTGCCAGCAGCCCGTCCCGGGACTCGTTGAGGGGGCAGTACTTC.

The chain links TRBV27 to TRBJ2-3; D is ambiguous. V lost 3 bases to trimming and J lost 0 bases, with 10 bases between them. Germline loops: CDR1 MNHEY, CDR2 SMNVEV (reference sequence). This CDR3 contains 15 residues. CDR3 coding DNA: TGTGCCAGCAGTTTTGAACTTTCTAGCACAGATACGCAGTATTTT. This translates into CASSFELSSTDTQYF.